This TCR beta chain was sequenced in a study of ipilimumab plus nivolumab after autologous stem cell transplantation. About the research overall: The DLBCL group included primary refractory and relapsed cases.

This table comes from immunoSEQ multiplex PCR, and its TCRdb copy is limited to in-frame clones, with some not included. There are around 84,000 clones in the sample; 75% to 85% occur only once, and roughly 2% lies in the top ten. Germline trimming cut 5 bases from V and 3 bases from J; bases unmatched to any gene: 6. Germline V gene data show CDR1 as SGHTA and CDR2 as FQGNSA. This CDR3 has 15 residues. Ipilimumab, 1 mg/kg, started 14 to 28 days after autologous transplant. The source was PBMCs, collected in a trial of ipilimumab plus nivolumab as post-transplant consolidation. The receptor was isolated from a male donor with diffuse large B-cell lymphoma. This chain uses TRBV7-2 with TRBJ1-5; 8 bases line up with TRBD1. CDR3 DNA: TGTGCCAGCAGCCCGACAGGGGCGAACAATCAGCCCCAGCATTTT. Its translation is CASSPTGANNQPQHF.